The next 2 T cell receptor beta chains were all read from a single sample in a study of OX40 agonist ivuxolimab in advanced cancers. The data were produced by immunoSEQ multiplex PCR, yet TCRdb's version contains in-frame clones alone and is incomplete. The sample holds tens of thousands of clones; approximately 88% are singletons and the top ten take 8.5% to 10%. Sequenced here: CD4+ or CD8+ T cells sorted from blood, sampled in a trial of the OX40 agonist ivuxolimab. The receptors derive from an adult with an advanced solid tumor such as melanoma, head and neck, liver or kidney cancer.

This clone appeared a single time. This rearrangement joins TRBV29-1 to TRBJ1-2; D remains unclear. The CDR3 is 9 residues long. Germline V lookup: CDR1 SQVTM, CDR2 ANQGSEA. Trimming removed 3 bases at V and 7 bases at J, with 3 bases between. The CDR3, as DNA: TGCAGCGTTGAGGGTGGCTACACCTTC. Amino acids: CSVEGGYTF.

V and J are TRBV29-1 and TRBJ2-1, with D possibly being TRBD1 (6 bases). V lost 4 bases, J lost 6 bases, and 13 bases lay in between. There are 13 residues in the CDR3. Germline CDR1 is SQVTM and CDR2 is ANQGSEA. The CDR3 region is CSVARQVANEQFF. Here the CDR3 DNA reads TGCAGCGTTGCTAGACAGGTGGCCAATGAGCAGTTCTTC.